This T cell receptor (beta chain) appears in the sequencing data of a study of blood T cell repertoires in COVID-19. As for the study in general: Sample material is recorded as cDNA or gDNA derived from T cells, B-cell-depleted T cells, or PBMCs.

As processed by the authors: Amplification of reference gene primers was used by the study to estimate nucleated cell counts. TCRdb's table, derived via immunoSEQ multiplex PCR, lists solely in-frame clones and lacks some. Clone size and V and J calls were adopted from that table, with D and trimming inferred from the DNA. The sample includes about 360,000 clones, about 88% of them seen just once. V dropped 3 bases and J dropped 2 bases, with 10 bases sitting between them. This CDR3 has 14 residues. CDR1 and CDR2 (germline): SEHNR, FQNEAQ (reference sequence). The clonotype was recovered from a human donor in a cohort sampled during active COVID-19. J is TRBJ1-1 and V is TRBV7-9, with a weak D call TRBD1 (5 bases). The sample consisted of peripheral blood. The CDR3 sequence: CASSFAGPNTEAFF. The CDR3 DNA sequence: TGTGCCAGCAGCTTCGCAGGGCCAAACACTGAAGCTTTCTTT.